The next 24 T cell receptor beta chains were all read from a single sample in a study of T cell responses to AZD1222 COVID-19 vaccine. Assay used: immunoSEQ multiplex PCR; TCRdb lists only in-frame clones, some missing. Of roughly 160,000 clones detected, roughly 93% appear once; the ten largest clones hold around 0.96%. Sample: peripheral blood, taken on day 0 of AZD1222 vaccination. The receptors derive from an adult in good health.

The chain has TRBV5-4 and TRBJ1-4; D gene uncertain. The CDR3 is made up of 13 amino acids. The V and J ends lost 4 bases and 4 bases respectively, with 8 bases between them. Germline V CDR1 and CDR2: SGHNT, YYREEE (reference sequence). The CDR3 coding sequence is TGTGCCAGCAGCCGCCAGCTTAATGAAAAACTGTTTTTT. Protein sequence: CASSRQLNEKLFF.

The V and J genes are TRBV5-1 and TRBJ1-1; D possibly corresponds to TRBD1 (5 bases). Germline CDR1 is SGHRS and CDR2 is YFSETQ. The V end lost 6 bases, the J end lost 9 bases, and 18 bases lay between the germline ends. CDR3 length: 13 residues. CDR3 in amino acids: CASIKDRGEQAFF. CDR3 DNA sequence: TGCGCCAGCATTAAGGATCGGGGGGAGCAAGCTTTCTTT.

This clone was seen a single time. In DNA, the CDR3 is TGTGCCAGCAGTTATCCCGGGACAGGGGGCGGCAATCAGCCCCAGCATTTT. The encoded protein is CASSYPGTGGGNQPQHF. The chain joins TRBV6-2 or TRBV6-3 to TRBJ1-5; 12 nucleotides align to TRBD1. V was clipped by 3 bases and J by 2 bases; unmatched bases: 5. Per germline, CDR1 MNHEY and CDR2 SVGEGT. The CDR3 extends over 17 amino acids.

This chain uses TRBV6-5 with TRBJ2-1; 8 positions agree with TRBD2. The CDR3 spans 13 residues. The V gene's germline CDR1 is MNHEY and CDR2 SVGAGI. The junction had 3 bases not matched to a gene; V was cut back by 2 bases and J by 9 bases. CDR3 loop: CASSYERGLEQFF. CDR3 DNA: TGTGCCAGCAGTTACGAGCGGGGGCTTGAGCAGTTCTTC.

The chain uses TRBV19 and TRBJ1-3; unclear D gene. CDR3 length: 15 amino acids. Trimming took off 7 bases at V and 0 bases at J, with 13 bases between the two ends. Germline lookup yields CDR1 LNHDA and CDR2 SQIVND (reference sequence). The CDR3 nucleotides are TGTGCCAGTACTCAGCGGAAAAGCTCTGGAAACACCATATATTTT. Translation gives CASTQRKSSGNTIYF.

The chain is built from TRBV18 and TRBJ1-2, with 11 bases identical to TRBD1. Germline V gene data show CDR1 as KGHSH and CDR2 as LQKENI. The length of the CDR3 is 17 residues. J gave up 4 bases and V 4 bases, and 11 bases lay outside the gene matches. The CDR3 protein is CASSRWDRGLLFYGYTF. DNA for the CDR3: TGTGCCAGCTCACGCTGGGACAGGGGGTTGTTATTCTATGGCTACACCTTC.

This chain uses TRBV5-1 with TRBJ1-6; no clear D. CDR3 size: 13 residues. The V end was cut by 4 bases, the J end by 5 bases, with 7 bases between. Germline CDR1 and CDR2: SGHRS and YFSETQ. The CDR3 loop is CASSISDNSPLHF. The CDR3 DNA reads TGCGCCAGCAGCATCAGTGATAATTCACCCCTCCACTTT.

The rearrangement joins TRBV4-1 to TRBJ1-1; D is perhaps TRBD1 (5 bases). The CDR3 spans 16 residues. V lost 1 base and J 3 bases, leaving 15 bases between the germline ends. CDR1 is MGHRA, CDR2 YSYEKL, per germline. The CDR3 protein is CASSQGRGREHTEAFF. The CDR3 bases are TGCGCCAGCAGCCAAGGTCGTGGCAGGGAGCACACTGAAGCTTTCTTT.

The V call is TRBV19, the J call TRBJ1-1, with D hard to call. The CDR3 totals 13 residues. Germline loops: CDR1 LNHDA, CDR2 SQIVND (reference sequence). V was shortened by 8 bases and J by 2 bases, with 12 bases between the two germline ends. CDR3 in amino acids: CASSPVVNTEAFF. The CDR3 coding sequence is TGTGCCAGTTCCCCGGTTGTCAACACTGAAGCTTTCTTT.

The rearrangement uses TRBV6-5 and TRBJ1-4; D gene unclear. The germline CDR1 and CDR2 sequences are MNHEY and SVGAGI. The CDR3 extends over 15 amino acids. Trimming removed 4 bases at V and 8 bases at J, with 17 bases between. Here the CDR3 reads CASSSSDPTAEKLFF. The CDR3 DNA sequence: TGTGCCAGCAGTTCCTCAGACCCGACGGCCGAAAAACTGTTTTTT.

The rearrangement uses TRBV15 and TRBJ1-1, with D tentatively TRBD1 (5 bases). CDR1 LNHNV and CDR2 YYDKDF come from the germline V gene (reference sequence). This CDR3 comprises 13 residues. Trimming cost V 5 bases and J 5 bases, with 12 bases left between them. The CDR3 sequence is CATSRDSGTEAFF. The CDR3 nucleotides are TGTGCCACCAGCCGCGACAGTGGGACTGAAGCTTTCTTT.

This chain's CDR3 is CASSLVGRGSEQFF. CDR3 DNA: TGTGCCAGCAGCTTAGTAGGGAGGGGAAGTGAGCAGTTCTTC. V usage is TRBV7-9 and J usage is TRBJ2-1; 7 bases map to TRBD2. From germline, CDR1 is SEHNR and CDR2 FQNEAQ (reference sequence). The CDR3 has 14 residues. Trimming cost V 1 base and J 9 bases; bases outside gene matches: 6.

The rearrangement joins TRBV2 to TRBJ1-6; D not certain. The CDR3 runs 9 residues. V lost 8 bases, J lost 16 bases, and 9 bases lay in between. CDR1 is SNHLY, CDR2 FYNNEI, per germline. Written as DNA, the CDR3 is TGTGCCAGCGCGCCTCCACTCCACTTT. Translation gives CASAPPLHF.

The rearrangement joins TRBV7-8 to TRBJ1-1; D unresolved. This CDR3 comprises 14 residues. V lost 1 base to trimming and J lost 4 bases, with 10 bases between them. CDR1 SGHVS and CDR2 FQNEAQ come from the germline V gene. CDR3 coding DNA: TGTGCCAGCAGCTTAGGTCCGATCGGCACTGAAGCTTTCTTT. Protein product: CASSLGPIGTEAFF.

This chain uses TRBV4-3 with TRBJ1-5; D remains ambiguous. V lost 0 bases to trimming and J lost 6 bases, with 12 bases between them. The CDR3 length is 15 residues. Germline CDR1 LGHNA, CDR2 YSLEER. The CDR3 bases are TGCGCCAGCAGCCAAGATTTCGGGTTGGGTCAGCCCCAGCATTTT. As protein: CASSQDFGLGQPQHF.

CDR3 region: CASSPQIAGYGYTF. The CDR3 nucleotides are TGCGCCAGCAGCCCCCAAATAGCGGGCTATGGCTACACCTTC. The chain has TRBV4-1 and TRBJ1-2; no clear D. The V end lost 4 bases, the J end lost 4 bases, and 13 bases lay between the germline ends. Germline CDR1 is MGHRA and CDR2 is YSYEKL. The CDR3 totals 14 residues.

The V gene is TRBV6-5, the J gene TRBJ2-5, with 8 bases matching TRBD1. Germline lookup yields CDR1 MNHEY and CDR2 SVGAGI. The CDR3 has 15 amino acids. After removal of 9 bases from V and 2 bases from J, the junction contained 11 bases not matched to a gene. The CDR3 DNA reads TGTGCCAGTACTAACAGGGGGAGAAGTCAAGAGACCCAGTACTTC. Residues: CASTNRGRSQETQYF.

This chain joins TRBV3-1 (or the pseudogene TRBV3-2) and TRBJ2-5; possibly TRBD2 for D (7 bases). The CDR3 extends over 16 amino acids. V lost 0 bases and J lost 4, with 15 bases in between. Per the germline V gene, CDR1 is LGHDT and CDR2 is YNNKEL (reference sequence). The CDR3 region has the DNA TGTGCCAGCAGCCAAGATATGGCGGGGGCCTTAGAGACCCAGTACTTC. This gives the protein CASSQDMAGALETQYF.

The rearrangement uses TRBV21-1 and TRBJ1-4; the table's D call, TRBD1, was not checked against the DNA. TRBV21-1 is designated a pseudogene. The CDR3 covers 17 residues. CDR3 DNA: TGTGCCAGCAGCAAAGCGGACAGGGGGATAACTAATGAAAAACTGTTTTTT. The encoded protein is CASSKADRGITNEKLFF.

This clone was picked up a small number of times. This chain connects TRBV6-1 to TRBJ2-1; no clear D. The CDR3 runs to 15 residues. The V gene lost 3 bases and the J gene lost 1 base, with 10 bases spanning the gap. CDR1 is MNHNS and CDR2 is SASEGT in the germline V gene. As DNA, the CDR3 is TGTGCCAGCAGTGAGCTACGCAGATCCTACAATGAGCAGTTCTTC. Translation gives CASSELRRSYNEQFF.

V gene TRBV30 combines with J gene TRBJ2-2, with 7 bases lining up with TRBD1. Germline-derived CDR1 and CDR2 are GTSNPN and SVGIG (reference sequence). CDR3 size: 15 residues. The V gene end was trimmed by 4 bases and the J gene end by 1 base; junction bases not matched to a gene: 6. CDR3 in amino acids: CAWTRTGRNTGELFF. Written as DNA, the CDR3 is TGTGCCTGGACCCGGACAGGACGGAACACCGGGGAGCTGTTTTTT. Complete variable domain (other parts from reference TRBV30 and TRBJ2-2): SQTIHQWPATLVQPVGSPLSLECTVEGTSNPNLYWYRQAAGRGLQLLFYSVGIGQISSEVPQNLSASRPQDRQFILSSKKLLLSDSGFYLCAWTRTGRNTGELFFGEGSRLTVL.

The rearrangement joins TRBV6-5 to TRBJ1-1; 9 nucleotides line up with TRBD1. Germline assignment: CDR1 MNHEY and CDR2 SVGAGI. Trimming cost V 2 bases and J 12 bases; bases outside gene matches: 7. The CDR3 is 13 amino acids. The CDR3 coding sequence is TGTGCCAGCAGTTACCTGGGACAGGGAGAACCTTTCTTT. Its translation: CASSYLGQGEPFF.

The CDR3 bases are TGTGCCAGCAGCTACAGGGTAGGCAATGAGCAGTTCTTC. Amino acids: CASSYRVGNEQFF. This rearrangement joins TRBV9 to TRBJ2-1; possibly TRBD1 for D (6 bases). V lost 4 bases and J 6 bases, leaving 11 bases between the germline ends. The CDR3 extends over 13 amino acids. CDR1 is SGDLS and CDR2 is YYNGEE in the germline V gene.

The table lists this clone with a few counts. The chain carries TRBV18 and TRBJ2-5; 7 bases align to TRBD2. The CDR3 has 15 amino acids. Unmatched junction bases numbered 6, after V lost 3 bases and J lost 2 bases. Germline V gene data show CDR1 as KGHSH and CDR2 as LQKENI. The CDR3 here is CASSPSPLAQETQYF. The CDR3 DNA reads TGTGCCAGCTCACCTTCTCCACTAGCGCAAGAGACCCAGTACTTC.